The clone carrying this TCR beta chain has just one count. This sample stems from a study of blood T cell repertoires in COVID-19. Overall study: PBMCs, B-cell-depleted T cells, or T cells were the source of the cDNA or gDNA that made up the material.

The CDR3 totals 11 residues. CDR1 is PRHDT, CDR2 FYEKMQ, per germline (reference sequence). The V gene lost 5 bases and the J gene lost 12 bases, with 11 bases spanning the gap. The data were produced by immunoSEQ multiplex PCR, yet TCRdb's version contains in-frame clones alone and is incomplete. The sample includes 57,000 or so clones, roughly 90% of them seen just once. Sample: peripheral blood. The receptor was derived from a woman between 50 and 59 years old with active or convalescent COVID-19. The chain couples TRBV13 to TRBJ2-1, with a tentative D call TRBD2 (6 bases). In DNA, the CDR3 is TGTGCCAGCAGCGCAGCGGGTAGGCAGTTCTTC. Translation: CASSAAGRQFF.